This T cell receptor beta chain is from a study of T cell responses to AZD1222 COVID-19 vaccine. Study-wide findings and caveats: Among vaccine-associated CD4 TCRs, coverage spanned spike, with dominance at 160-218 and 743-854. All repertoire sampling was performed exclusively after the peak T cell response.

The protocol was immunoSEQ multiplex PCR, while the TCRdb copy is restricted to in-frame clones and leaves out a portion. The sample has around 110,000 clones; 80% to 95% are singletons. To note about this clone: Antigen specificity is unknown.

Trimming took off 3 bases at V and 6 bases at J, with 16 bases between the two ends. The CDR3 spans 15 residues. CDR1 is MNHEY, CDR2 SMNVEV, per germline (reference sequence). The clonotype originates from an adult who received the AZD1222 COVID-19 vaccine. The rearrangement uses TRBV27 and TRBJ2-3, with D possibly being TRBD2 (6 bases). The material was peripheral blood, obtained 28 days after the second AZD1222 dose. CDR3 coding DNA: TGTGCCAGCAGTTTTAGCGGCTTCCCTGGGGATACGCAGTATTTT. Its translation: CASSFSGFPGDTQYF.